The entry that follows covers one TCR beta chain sequence. Recruited during active infection, patients (from Seattle) were subsequently followed longitudinally. The V end lost 4 bases, the J end lost 1 base, and 14 bases lay between the germline ends. The CDR3 has 15 amino acids. Per germline, CDR1 MDHEN and CDR2 SYDVKM. This entry belongs to a study of blood T cell repertoires in COVID-19. Study overall: Samples of COVID-19 (acute and convalescent) were obtained from the United States, Italy and Spain. Sources were T cells, B-cell-depleted T cells, or PBMCs; the material itself was cDNA or gDNA.

In the original analysis: Reference gene primer amplification gave estimated nucleated cell counts. Produced via immunoSEQ multiplex PCR; TCRdb's table is partial and in-frame only. V and J calls and clone size are given by that table; D and trimming were obtained from the DNA. This table holds 250,000 to 400,000 clones, roughly 90% found once. This TCR was sampled from a woman aged 30 to 39 with COVID-19, enrolled during active disease. The specimen was peripheral blood. The chain employs TRBV28 and TRBJ2-7; D gene unclear. Here the CDR3 DNA reads TGTGCCAGCAGTTCCCCAGGCGCAAGATCCTACGAGCAGTACTTC. It yields the protein CASSSPGARSYEQYF.